Below, 2 T cell receptor beta chains from the same sample are listed, as sequenced in a study of cytomegalovirus exposure and HLA in healthy donors (dated by TCRdb to 2016 to 2017). The library was obtained by the immunoSEQ multiplex PCR assay. For the multiplex PCR, a mixture combining 60 forward primers for TCR Vbeta segments and 13 reverse primers for TCR Jbeta segments was used. TCRdb stores this immuneACCESS table with in-frame sequences only. Part of the clones is absent; in the studies checked, under half of the shortfall reflects unresolved V genes, and no reason is known for the rest. The sample has about 130,000 clones on record, 70% to 90% of them singletons. Under 7% of the sample lies in the top ten. Sample: PBMCs. The origin of the receptors is a woman aged 40 to 50 in good health and CMV-seropositive.

With respect to this clone: A read error may produce the germline difference seen at one junction end. Other DNA sequences within the sample encode an identical CDR3. This chain connects TRBV15 to TRBJ1-5, with D possibly matching TRBD1 (6 bases). Germline CDR1 reads LNHNV; CDR2 reads YYDKDF (reference sequence). This CDR3 is built from 15 residues. CDR3 bases: TGTGCCACTAGCAGAGAAAGGGGGAGCAATCAGCCCCAGCATTTT. Protein sequence: CATSRERGSNQPQHF.

The rearrangement uses TRBV5-6 and TRBJ2-5; possibly TRBD1 for D (7 bases). The CDR3 runs to 15 residues. The V and J ends lost 3 bases and 5 bases respectively, with 17 bases between them. In germline, CDR1 is SGHDT, CDR2 YYEEEE. CDR3 DNA sequence: TGTGCCAGCAGCTCTCGACAGGGTGCGGGGGAGACCCAGTACTTC. Its protein is CASSSRQGAGETQYF.